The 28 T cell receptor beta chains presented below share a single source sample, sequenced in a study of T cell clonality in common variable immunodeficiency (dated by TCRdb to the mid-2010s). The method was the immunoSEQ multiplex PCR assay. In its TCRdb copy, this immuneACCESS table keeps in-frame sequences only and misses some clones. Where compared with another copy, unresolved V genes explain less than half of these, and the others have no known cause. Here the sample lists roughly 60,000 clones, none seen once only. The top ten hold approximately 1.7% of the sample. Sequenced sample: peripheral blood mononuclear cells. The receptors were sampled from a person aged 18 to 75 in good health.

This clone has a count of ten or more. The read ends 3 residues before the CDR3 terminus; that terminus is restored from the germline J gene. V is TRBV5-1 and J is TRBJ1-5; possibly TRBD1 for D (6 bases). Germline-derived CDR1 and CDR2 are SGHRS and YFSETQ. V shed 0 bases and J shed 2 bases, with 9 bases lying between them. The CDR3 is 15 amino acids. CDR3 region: CASSLEGHRNQPQHF. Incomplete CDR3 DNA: TGCGCCAGCAGCTTGGAGGGACACCGCAATCAGCCC.

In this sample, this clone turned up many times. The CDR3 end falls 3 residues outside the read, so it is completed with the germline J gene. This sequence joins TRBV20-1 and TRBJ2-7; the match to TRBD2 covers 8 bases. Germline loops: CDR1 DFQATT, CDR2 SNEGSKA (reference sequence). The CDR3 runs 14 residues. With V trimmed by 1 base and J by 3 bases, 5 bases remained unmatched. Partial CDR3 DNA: TGCAGTGCTAGAGTACCTAGCGGGTTCTACGAG. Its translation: CSARVPSGFYE. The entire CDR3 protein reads CSARVPSGFYEQYF.

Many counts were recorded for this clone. CDR3: CASSLGTSGRAGNEQFF. The DNA read from the CDR3 is TGTGCCAGCAGCTTAGGGACTAGCGGGAGGGCCGGGAATGAG. The chain couples TRBV7-8 to TRBJ2-1, with 15 bases identical to TRBD2. The read finishes 3 residues shy of the CDR3 end, and the germline J gene is used to complete it. Germline CDR1 reads SGHVS; CDR2 reads FQNEAQ. V gave up 1 base and J gave up 7 bases; unmatched junction bases: 5. This CDR3 has 17 residues.

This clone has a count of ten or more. CDR3 amino acids: CASSLDEGRGGELFF. The part of the CDR3 DNA that was read is TGTGCCAGCAGCTTAGATGAAGGGAGGGGCGGGGAG. The chain combines TRBV11-2 with TRBJ2-2; 7 positions match TRBD2. The CDR3 end falls 3 residues outside the read, so it is completed with the germline J gene. The germline V gene has CDR1 SGHAT and CDR2 FQNNGV. The CDR3 covers 15 residues. V lost 0 bases and J lost 7; bases outside the gene matches: 5.

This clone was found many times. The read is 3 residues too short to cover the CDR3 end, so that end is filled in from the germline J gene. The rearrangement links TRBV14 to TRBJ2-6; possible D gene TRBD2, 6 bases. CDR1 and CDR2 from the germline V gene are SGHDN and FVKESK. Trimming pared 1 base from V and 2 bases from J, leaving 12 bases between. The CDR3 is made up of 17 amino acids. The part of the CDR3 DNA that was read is TGTGCCAGCAGCCAAGCCTGGGGGGAACCTGGGGCCAACGTC. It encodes CASSQAWGEPGANV. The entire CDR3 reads CASSQAWGEPGANVLTF.

The CDR3 sequence is CASSRGPSTYDYTF. The part of the CDR3 DNA that was read is TGTGCCAGCAGTCGCGGTCCTTCTACCTACGAC. The chain combines TRBV7-2 with TRBJ1-2; D is undetermined. Read data end 3 residues before the CDR3 end; the end is taken from the germline J gene. The CDR3 contains 14 residues. Germline lookup yields CDR1 SGHTA and CDR2 FQGNSA.

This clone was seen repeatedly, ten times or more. The CDR3 loop reads CSADRREPYEQYF. The CDR3 bases that were read are TGCAGTGCCGACAGGCGGGAGCCGTACGAG. The chain combines TRBV20-1 with TRBJ2-7, with a weak D call TRBD2 (7 bases). The CDR3 is cut off 3 residues early in the read; its end comes from the germline J gene. Germline loops: CDR1 DFQATT, CDR2 SNEGSKA (reference sequence). Deletions cut 6 bases from V and 4 bases from J, with 16 bases between. The CDR3 is 13 residues long.

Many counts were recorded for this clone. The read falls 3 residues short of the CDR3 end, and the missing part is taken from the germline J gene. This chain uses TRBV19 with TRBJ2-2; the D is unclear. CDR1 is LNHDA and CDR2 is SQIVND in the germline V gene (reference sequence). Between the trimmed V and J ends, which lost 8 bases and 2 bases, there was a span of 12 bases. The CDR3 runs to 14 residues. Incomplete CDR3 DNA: TGTGCCAGTTCCGACTTACCCAACACCGGGGAG. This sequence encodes CASSDLPNTGE. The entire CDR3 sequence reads CASSDLPNTGELFF.

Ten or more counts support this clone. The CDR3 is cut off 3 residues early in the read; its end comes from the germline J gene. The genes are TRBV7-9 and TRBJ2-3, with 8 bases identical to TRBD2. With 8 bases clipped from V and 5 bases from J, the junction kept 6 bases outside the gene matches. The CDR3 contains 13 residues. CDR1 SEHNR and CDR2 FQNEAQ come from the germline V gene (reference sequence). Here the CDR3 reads CASSPGGEDTQYF. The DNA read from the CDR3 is TGTGCCAGCTCCCCCGGGGGGGAAGATACG.

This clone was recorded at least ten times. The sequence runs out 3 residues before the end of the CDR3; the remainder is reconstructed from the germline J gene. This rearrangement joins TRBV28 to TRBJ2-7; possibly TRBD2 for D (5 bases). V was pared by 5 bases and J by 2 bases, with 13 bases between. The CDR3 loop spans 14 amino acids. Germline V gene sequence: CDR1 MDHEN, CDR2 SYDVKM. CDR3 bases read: TGTGCCAGCAGTAAGAGACTATTGGCCTACGAG. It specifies CASSKRLLAYE. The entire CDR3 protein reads CASSKRLLAYEQYF.

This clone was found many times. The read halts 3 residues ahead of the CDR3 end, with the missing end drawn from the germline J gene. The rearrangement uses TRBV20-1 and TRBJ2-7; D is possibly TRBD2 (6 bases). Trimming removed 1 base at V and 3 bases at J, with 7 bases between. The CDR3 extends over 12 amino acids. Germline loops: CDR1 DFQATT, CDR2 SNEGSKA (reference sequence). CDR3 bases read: TGCAGTGCTAGAGTGGAGGGCTACGAG. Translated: CSARVEGYE. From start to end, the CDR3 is CSARVEGYEQYF.

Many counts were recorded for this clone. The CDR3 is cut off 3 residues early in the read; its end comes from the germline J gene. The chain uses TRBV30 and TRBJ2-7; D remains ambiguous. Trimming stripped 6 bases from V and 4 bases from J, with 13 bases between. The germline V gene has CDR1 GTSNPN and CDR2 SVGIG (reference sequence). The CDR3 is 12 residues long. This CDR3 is CACLDNGYEQYF. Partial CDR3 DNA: TGTGCCTGTCTAGATAATGGATACGAG.

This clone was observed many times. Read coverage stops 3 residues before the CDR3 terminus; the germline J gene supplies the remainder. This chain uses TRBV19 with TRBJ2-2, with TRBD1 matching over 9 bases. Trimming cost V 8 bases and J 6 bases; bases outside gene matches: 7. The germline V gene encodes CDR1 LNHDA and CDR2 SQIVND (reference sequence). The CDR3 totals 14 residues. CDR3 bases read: TGTGCCAGTCGGGGACAGGGTGAATCCGGGGAG. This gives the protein CASRGQGESGE. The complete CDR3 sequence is CASRGQGESGELFF.

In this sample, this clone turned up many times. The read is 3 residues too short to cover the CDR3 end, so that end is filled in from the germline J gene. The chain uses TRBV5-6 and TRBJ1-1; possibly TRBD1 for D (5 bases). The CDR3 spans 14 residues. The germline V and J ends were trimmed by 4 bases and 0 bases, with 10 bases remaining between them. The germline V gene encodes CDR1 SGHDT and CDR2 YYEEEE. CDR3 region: CASSPPGLNTEAFF. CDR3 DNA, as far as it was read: TGTGCCAGCAGCCCCCCAGGGTTGAACACTGAA.

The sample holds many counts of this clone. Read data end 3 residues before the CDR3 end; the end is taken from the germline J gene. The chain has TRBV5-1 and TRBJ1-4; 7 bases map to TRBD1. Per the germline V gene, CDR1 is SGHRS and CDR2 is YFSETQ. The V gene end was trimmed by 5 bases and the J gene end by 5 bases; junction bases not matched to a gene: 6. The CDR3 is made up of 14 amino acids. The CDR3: CASRAGTENEKLFF. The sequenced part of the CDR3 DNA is TGCGCCAGCAGGGCCGGGACAGAGAATGAAAAA.

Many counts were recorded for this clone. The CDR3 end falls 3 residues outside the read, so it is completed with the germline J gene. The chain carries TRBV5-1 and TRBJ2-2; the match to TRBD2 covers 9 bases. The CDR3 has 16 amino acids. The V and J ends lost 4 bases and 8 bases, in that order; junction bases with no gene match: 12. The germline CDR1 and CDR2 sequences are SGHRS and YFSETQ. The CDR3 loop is CASSAGTSSSSGELFF. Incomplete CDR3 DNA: TGCGCCAGCAGCGCCGGGACTAGCTCTTCGTCGGGGGAG.

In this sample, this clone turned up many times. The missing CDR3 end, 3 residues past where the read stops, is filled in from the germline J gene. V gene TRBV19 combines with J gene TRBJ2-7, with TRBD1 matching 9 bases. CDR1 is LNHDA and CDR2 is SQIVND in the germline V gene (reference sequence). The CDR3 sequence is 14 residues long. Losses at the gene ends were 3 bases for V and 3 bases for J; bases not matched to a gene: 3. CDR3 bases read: TGTGCCAGTAGTATTGGGACAGGGAGCTACGAG. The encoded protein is CASSIGTGSYE. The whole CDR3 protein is CASSIGTGSYEQYF.

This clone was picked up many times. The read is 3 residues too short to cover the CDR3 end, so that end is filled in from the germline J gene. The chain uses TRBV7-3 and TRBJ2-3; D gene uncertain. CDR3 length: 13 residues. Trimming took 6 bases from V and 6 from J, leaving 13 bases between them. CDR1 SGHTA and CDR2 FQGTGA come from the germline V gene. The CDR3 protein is CASSLSGLDTQYF. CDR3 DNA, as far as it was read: TGTGCCAGCAGTCTCTCGGGTTTGGATACG.

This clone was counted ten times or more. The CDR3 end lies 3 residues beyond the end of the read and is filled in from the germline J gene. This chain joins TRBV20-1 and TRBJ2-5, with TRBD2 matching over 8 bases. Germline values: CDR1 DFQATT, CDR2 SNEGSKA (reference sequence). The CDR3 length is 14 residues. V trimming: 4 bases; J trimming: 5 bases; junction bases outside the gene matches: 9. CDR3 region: CSAIPLAVSETQYF. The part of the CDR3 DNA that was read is TGCAGTGCTATACCACTAGCGGTCTCGGAGACC.

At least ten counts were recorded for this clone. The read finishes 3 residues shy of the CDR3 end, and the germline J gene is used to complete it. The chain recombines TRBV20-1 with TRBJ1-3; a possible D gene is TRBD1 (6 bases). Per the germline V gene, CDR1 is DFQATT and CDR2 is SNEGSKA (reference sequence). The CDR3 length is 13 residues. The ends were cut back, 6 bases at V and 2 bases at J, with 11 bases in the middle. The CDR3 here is CSAPDRTGNTIYF. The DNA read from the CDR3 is TGCAGTGCCCCGGACAGAACTGGAAACACC.

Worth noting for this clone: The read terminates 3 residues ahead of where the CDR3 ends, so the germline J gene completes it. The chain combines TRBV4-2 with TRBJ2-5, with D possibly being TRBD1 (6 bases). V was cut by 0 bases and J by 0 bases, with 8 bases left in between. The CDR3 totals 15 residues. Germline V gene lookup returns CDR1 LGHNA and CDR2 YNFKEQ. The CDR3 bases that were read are TGTGCCAGCAGCCAAGATCAGGGGTACCAAGAGACC. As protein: CASSQDQGYQET. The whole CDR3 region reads CASSQDQGYQETQYF.

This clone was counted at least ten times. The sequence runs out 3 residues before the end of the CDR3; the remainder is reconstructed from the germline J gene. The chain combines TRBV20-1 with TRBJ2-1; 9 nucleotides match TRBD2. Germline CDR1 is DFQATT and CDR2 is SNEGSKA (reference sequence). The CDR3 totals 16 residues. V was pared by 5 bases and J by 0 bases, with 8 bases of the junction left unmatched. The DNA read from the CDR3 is TGCAGTGCTTTTACCTATAGCGGGAGCTCCTACAATGAG. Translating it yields CSAFTYSGSSYNE. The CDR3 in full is CSAFTYSGSSYNEQFF.

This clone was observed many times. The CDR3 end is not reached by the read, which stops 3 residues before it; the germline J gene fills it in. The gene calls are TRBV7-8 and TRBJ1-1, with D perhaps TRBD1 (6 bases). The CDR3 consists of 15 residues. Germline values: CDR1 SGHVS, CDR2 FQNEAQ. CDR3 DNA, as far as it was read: TGTGCCAGCAGCCGCGTCAGGGGAAGTAGTCGGGAA. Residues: CASSRVRGSSRE. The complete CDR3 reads CASSRVRGSSREAFF. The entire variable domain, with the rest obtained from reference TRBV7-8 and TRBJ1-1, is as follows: GAGVSQSPRYKVAKRGQDVALRCDPISGHVSLFWYQQALGQGPEFLTYFQNEAQLDKSGLPSDRFFAERPEGSVSTLKIQRTQQEDSAVYLCASSRVRGSSREAFFGQGTRLTVV.

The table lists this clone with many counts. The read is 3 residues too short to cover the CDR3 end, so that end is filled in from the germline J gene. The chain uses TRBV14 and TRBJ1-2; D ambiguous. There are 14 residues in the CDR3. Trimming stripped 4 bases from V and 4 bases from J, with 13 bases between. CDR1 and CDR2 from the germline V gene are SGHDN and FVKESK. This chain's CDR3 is CASSPPGIGYGYTF. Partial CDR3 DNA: TGTGCCAGCAGCCCTCCGGGGATAGGCTATGGC.

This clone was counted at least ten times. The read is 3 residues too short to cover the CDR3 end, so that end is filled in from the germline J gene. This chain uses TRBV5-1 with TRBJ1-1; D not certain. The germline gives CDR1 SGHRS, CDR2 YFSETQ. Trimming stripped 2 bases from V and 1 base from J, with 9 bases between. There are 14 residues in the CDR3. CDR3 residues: CASSLQPGNTEAFF. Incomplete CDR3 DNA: TGCGCCAGCAGCTTACAGCCTGGGAACACTGAA.

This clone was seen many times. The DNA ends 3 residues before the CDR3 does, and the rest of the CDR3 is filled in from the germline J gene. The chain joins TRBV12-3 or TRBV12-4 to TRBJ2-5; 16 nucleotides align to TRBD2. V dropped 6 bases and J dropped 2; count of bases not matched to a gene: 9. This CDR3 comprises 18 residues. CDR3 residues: CASSSGTSGRAGQETQYF. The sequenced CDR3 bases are TGTGCCAGCAGCTCCGGGACTAGCGGGAGGGCCGGACAAGAGACC.

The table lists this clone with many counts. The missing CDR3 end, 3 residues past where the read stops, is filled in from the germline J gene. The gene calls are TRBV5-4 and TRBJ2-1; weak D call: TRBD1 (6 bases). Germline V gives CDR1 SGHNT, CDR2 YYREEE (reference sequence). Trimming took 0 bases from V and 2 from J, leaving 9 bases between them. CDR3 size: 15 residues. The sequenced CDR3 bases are TGTGCCAGCAGCTTGGGGACAGCCACCTACAATGAG. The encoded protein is CASSLGTATYNE. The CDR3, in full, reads CASSLGTATYNEQFF.

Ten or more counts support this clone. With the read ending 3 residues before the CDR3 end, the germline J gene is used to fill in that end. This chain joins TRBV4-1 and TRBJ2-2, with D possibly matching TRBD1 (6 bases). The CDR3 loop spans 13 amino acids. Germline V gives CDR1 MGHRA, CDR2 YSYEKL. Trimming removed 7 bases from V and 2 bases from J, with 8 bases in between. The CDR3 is CASKGVNTGELFF. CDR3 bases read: TGCGCCAGCAAGGGGGTCAACACCGGGGAG.